This section outlines one T cell receptor beta chain sequence together with its context. From germline, CDR1 is SGHRS and CDR2 YFSETQ. The CDR3 runs to 15 residues. The junction had 4 bases not matched to a gene; V was cut back by 4 bases and J by 2 bases. Per the authors' pipeline: Using reference gene primer amplification, nucleated cell counts were estimated. The data were produced by immunoSEQ multiplex PCR, yet TCRdb's version contains in-frame clones alone and is incomplete. From that table come the V and J calls and clone size; the DNA was used to work out D and trimming. The table shows roughly 200,000 clones, with around 88% occurring only once. This specimen belongs to a study of blood T cell repertoires in COVID-19. The overall study: Acute and convalescent COVID-19 specimens originated in the United States, Italy and Spain. T cells, B-cell-depleted T cells, or PBMCs provided the cDNA or gDNA that served as material.

This chain uses TRBV5-1 with TRBJ2-2, with TRBD2 matching 8 bases. The sequenced material came from peripheral blood. The clonotype comes from a young woman with acute or convalescent COVID-19. The DNA of the CDR3 is TGCGCCAGCAGCCGTAGCGGGGAAAACACCGGGGAGCTGTTTTTT. This encodes CASSRSGENTGELFF.